Below are 29 T cell receptor beta chains sequenced from a single sample in a study of vaccination effects on CD4 cells after COVID-19. Their target antigens are unknown. Under the ViraFEST assay, PBMC were stimulated with viral peptide pools so that antigen-specific CD4+ T cells expanded. Sequencing was performed afterwards. Culture proceeded for about ten days, and CD4+ T cells were then isolated. Participants each got two BNT162b2 or mRNA-1273 vaccine doses. Some clones are missing from TCRdb's copy, which holds only in-frame ones; the method was immunoSEQ multiplex PCR. In the table there are about 24,000 clones, over 75% of which are singletons. Specimen: CD4+ T cells from PBMCs cultured with HCoV-NL63 spike peptides, collected after COVID-19 vaccination. All receptors come from a human donor who received a COVID-19 vaccine.

This clone was recorded a few times. The chain joins TRBV5-1 to TRBJ2-1; TRBD1 matches 7 bases. V was clipped by 1 base and J by 2 bases; unmatched bases: 3. The CDR3 loop spans 15 amino acids. CDR1 is SGHRS, CDR2 YFSETQ, per germline. The CDR3: CASSLRQGTYNEQFF. CDR3 DNA: TGCGCCAGCAGCTTGCGACAGGGAACCTACAATGAGCAGTTCTTC.

This sequence joins TRBV19 and TRBJ1-2; a possible D gene is TRBD1 (5 bases). Germline V gene sequence: CDR1 LNHDA, CDR2 SQIVND (reference sequence). The CDR3 has 13 amino acids. Trimming took off 3 bases at V and 8 bases at J, with 13 bases between the two ends. CDR3 DNA sequence: TGTGCCAGTAGTATCGTATCAGGGAGAGGCTACACCTTC. It codes for CASSIVSGRGYTF.

This chain joins TRBV5-3 and TRBJ2-1, with TRBD1 identical over 9 bases. TRBV5-3 is filed as an ORF, its function uncertain. V shed 5 bases, J shed 4 bases, and the junction held 13 bases outside the gene matches. CDR3 length: 17 residues. CDR3 loop: CARRDVLGTGQYNEQFF. CDR3 nucleotides: TGTGCCAGAAGGGATGTGCTCGGGACAGGGCAATACAATGAGCAGTTCTTC.

This clone occurred once. The genes are TRBV6-5 and TRBJ1-5, with D tentatively TRBD1 (6 bases). This CDR3 has 15 amino acids. Germline assignment: CDR1 MNHEY and CDR2 SVGAGI. V gave up 5 bases and J gave up 3 bases, with 14 bases separating them. CDR3 residues: CASSPSGGYNQPQHF. For the CDR3, the DNA is TGTGCCAGCAGTCCCTCCGGGGGCTACAATCAGCCCCAGCATTTT.

This rearrangement joins TRBV30 to TRBJ1-4, with D possibly being TRBD1 (6 bases). CDR3 length equals 16 residues. Per the germline V gene, CDR1 is GTSNPN and CDR2 is SVGIG (reference sequence). V lost 0 bases and J lost 5, with 16 bases in between. The CDR3 bases are TGTGCCTGGAGTGTTTGGGGTCGGGGGCCGAATGAAAAACTGTTTTTT. Amino acid sequence: CAWSVWGRGPNEKLFF.

The gene calls are TRBV29-1 and TRBJ1-1; TRBD1 might be the D (5 bases). Germline-derived CDR1 and CDR2 are SQVTM and ANQGSEA. The CDR3 loop spans 12 amino acids. V lost 1 base to trimming and J lost 12 bases, with 15 bases between them. The CDR3 nucleotides are TGCAGCGTTGAAGGCGGGGGTACAATAACTTTCTTT. Its protein is CSVEGGGTITFF.

V and J are TRBV5-4 and TRBJ1-1; D perhaps matches TRBD1 (6 bases). Germline V gene data show CDR1 as SGHNT and CDR2 as YYREEE (reference sequence). Between the trimmed V and J ends, which lost 0 bases and 0 bases, there was a span of 15 bases. The CDR3 totals 17 residues. DNA of the CDR3: TGTGCCAGCAGCTTGGAGGGTACAGGGCGGATGAACACTGAAGCTTTCTTT. The encoded protein is CASSLEGTGRMNTEAFF.

A few counts support this clone. The V gene is TRBV3-1 (or the pseudogene TRBV3-2), the J gene TRBJ2-7, with 11 bases matching TRBD2. This CDR3 is built from 15 residues. Germline V CDR1 and CDR2: LGHDT, YNNKEL (reference sequence). Trimming at V came to 1 base and at J to 5 bases, leaving 4 bases not matched to a gene. The CDR3 sequence: CASSQVLAGGDEQYF. The CDR3 bases are TGTGCCAGCAGCCAAGTGCTAGCGGGAGGCGACGAGCAGTACTTC.

In this sample, this clone turned up once. The chain carries TRBV6-2 or TRBV6-3 and TRBJ1-5; 9 bases are shared with TRBD1. The V and J ends lost 4 bases and 3 bases, in that order; junction bases with no gene match: 7. This CDR3 is 16 amino acids long. The germline gives CDR1 MNHEY, CDR2 SVGEGT. CDR3 DNA: TGTGCCAGCAGTTCGTGGACAGGGGTGGACAATCAGCCCCAGCATTTT. Protein sequence: CASSSWTGVDNQPQHF.

The chain recombines TRBV30 with TRBJ2-7; 7 bases map to TRBD1. The CDR3 runs 13 residues. V lost 1 base, J lost 5 bases, and 5 bases stayed unmatched. The germline CDR1 and CDR2 sequences are GTSNPN and SVGIG (reference sequence). CDR3 nucleotides: TGTGCCTGGAGTGCCCAAACAGGGGACGAGCAGTACTTC. Residues: CAWSAQTGDEQYF.

This clone was detected once. CDR3 sequence (DNA): TGTGCCAGCAGCCCTTATGAGGGGCAGTACACTGAAGCTTTCTTT. Amino acid sequence: CASSPYEGQYTEAFF. J is TRBJ1-1 and V is TRBV7-8; D may be TRBD1 (5 bases). CDR3 size: 15 residues. Germline V lookup: CDR1 SGHVS, CDR2 FQNEAQ. V was cut by 5 bases and J by 3 bases, with 16 bases left in between.

This clone was counted once. The chain is built from TRBV5-4 and TRBJ2-1; perhaps TRBD2 as D (5 bases). Germline assignment: CDR1 SGHNT and CDR2 YYREEE (reference sequence). The V gene lost 5 bases and the J gene lost 2 bases, with 8 bases spanning the gap. The length of the CDR3 is 13 residues. This chain's CDR3 is CASSGRAYNEQFF. The CDR3 DNA is TGTGCCAGCAGTGGGCGGGCCTACAATGAGCAGTTCTTC.

The chain links TRBV5-4 to TRBJ2-5; 8 bases line up with TRBD1. V dropped 4 bases and J dropped 2; count of bases not matched to a gene: 4. The CDR3 length is 14 residues. Germline V gene sequence: CDR1 SGHNT, CDR2 YYREEE (reference sequence). The CDR3 DNA reads TGTGCCAGCAGCACCGGACAGGGACAAGAGACCCAGTACTTC. As protein: CASSTGQGQETQYF.

The chain joins TRBV30 to TRBJ2-1; 13 bases match TRBD2. The CDR3 contains 13 residues. Germline CDR1 reads GTSNPN; CDR2 reads SVGIG (reference sequence). Unmatched junction bases numbered 5, after V lost 1 base and J lost 14 bases. The CDR3 nucleotides are TGTGCCTGGAGTGGGACTAGCGGGAGTGGGGAGTTCTTC. It translates to CAWSGTSGSGEFF.

V gene TRBV14 combines with J gene TRBJ1-4, with 7 bases lining up with TRBD1. The CDR3 is 14 amino acids. Germline V gene sequence: CDR1 SGHDN, CDR2 FVKESK. V lost 4 bases, J lost 5 bases, and 4 bases stayed unmatched. In DNA form, the CDR3 reads TGTGCCAGCAGCCCTCGACAGGGAAATGAAAAACTGTTTTTT. This sequence encodes CASSPRQGNEKLFF.

J is TRBJ2-7 and V is TRBV2; TRBD2 aligns across 9 bases. The CDR3 length is 14 residues. The trim removed 1 base at V and 6 bases at J, leaving 4 bases unmatched. The germline V gene has CDR1 SNHLY and CDR2 FYNNEI. This CDR3 is CASSEGSGRSEQYF. Written as DNA, the CDR3 is TGTGCCAGCAGTGAAGGTAGCGGGAGATCCGAGCAGTACTTC.

CDR3 loop: CATSGLLYEQYF. The CDR3 coding sequence is TGTGCCACCTCGGGCCTCCTCTACGAGCAGTACTTC. The genes are TRBV10-3 and TRBJ2-7; D not resolved. Per the germline V gene, CDR1 is ENHRY and CDR2 is SYGVKD. V was shortened by 10 bases and J by 3 bases, with 13 bases between the two germline ends. There are 12 residues in the CDR3.

The chain joins TRBV21-1 to TRBJ1-5; the table names TRBD1, a call not compared with the DNA. TRBV21-1 has pseudogene status. The CDR3 covers 17 residues. The DNA of the CDR3 is TGTGCCAGCAGCAAACCGACAGGGGAGACGAGGAATCAGCCCCAGCATTTT. This gives the protein CASSKPTGETRNQPQHF.

This clone appeared a few times. The chain combines TRBV29-1 with TRBJ1-1; possibly TRBD1 for D (6 bases). Looked up from germline, CDR1 is SQVTM and CDR2 is ANQGSEA. V lost 7 bases and J 1 base, leaving 13 bases between the germline ends. The CDR3 is 13 residues long. The CDR3: CSATGQRNTEAFF. Written as DNA, the CDR3 is TGCAGCGCCACGGGACAAAGGAACACTGAAGCTTTCTTT. Variable domain in full (rest from reference TRBV29-1 and TRBJ1-1): SAVISQKPSRDICQRGTSLTIQCQVDSQVTMMFWYRQQPGQSLTLIATANQGSEATYESGFVIDKFPISRPNLTFSTLTVSNMSPEDSSIYLCSATGQRNTEAFFGQGTRLTVV.

This clone was seen a handful of times. The J gene is TRBJ1-5, the V gene TRBV6-2 or TRBV6-3; TRBD1 is a possible D gene (6 bases). V was shortened by 4 bases and J by 0 bases, with 19 bases between the two germline ends. The length of the CDR3 is 18 residues. The germline V gene has CDR1 MNHEY and CDR2 SVGEGT. CDR3 residues: CASSSNPTGIYSNQPQHF. In DNA form, the CDR3 reads TGTGCCAGCAGTTCCAACCCGACAGGAATTTATAGCAATCAGCCCCAGCATTTT.

In this sample, this clone turned up a few times. The V and J genes are TRBV19 and TRBJ2-3; tentatively, D is TRBD1 (6 bases). The CDR3 consists of 15 residues. V dropped 5 bases and J dropped 0 bases, with 12 bases sitting between them. Germline CDR1 and CDR2: LNHDA and SQIVND (reference sequence). CDR3 coding DNA: TGTGCCAGTAGTCCCAGGACAGCCAGCACAGATACGCAGTATTTT. Its protein product is CASSPRTASTDTQYF.

The V and J genes are TRBV5-6 and TRBJ2-7, with TRBD1 identical over 8 bases. Trimming removed 0 bases from V and 4 bases from J; junction bases left unmatched: 6. From germline, CDR1 is SGHDT and CDR2 YYEEEE. The CDR3 spans 15 residues. CDR3 residues: CASSLGSGGLYEQYF. The CDR3 bases are TGTGCCAGCAGCTTGGGTTCAGGGGGCTTGTACGAGCAGTACTTC.

This chain connects TRBV2 to TRBJ2-2; possible D gene TRBD2, 6 bases. In germline, CDR1 is SNHLY, CDR2 FYNNEI. The CDR3 contains 17 residues. The ends were cut back, 7 bases at V and 1 base at J, with 19 bases in the middle. This CDR3 reads CASIPGVRPLNTGELFF. CDR3 DNA sequence: TGTGCCAGCATACCGGGGGTTCGGCCCCTGAACACCGGGGAGCTGTTTTTT.

The sample holds a few counts of this clone. The chain has TRBV6-2 or TRBV6-3 and TRBJ2-7; 15 positions agree with TRBD2. V was clipped by 5 bases and J by 2 bases; unmatched bases: 7. CDR3 length equals 17 residues. Per the germline V gene, CDR1 is MNHEY and CDR2 is SVGEGT. The CDR3 DNA reads TGTGCCAGCAGTCGGACTAGCGGGAGGGCGGGCGCCTACGAGCAGTACTTC. Its protein is CASSRTSGRAGAYEQYF.

This clone was detected a few times. The chain joins TRBV4-1 to TRBJ1-2; D unresolved. CDR1 MGHRA and CDR2 YSYEKL come from the germline V gene. V was shortened by 0 bases and J by 4 bases, with 9 bases between the two germline ends. The CDR3 length is 14 residues. The DNA of the CDR3 is TGCGCCAGCAGCCAAGATGCAGGAACCTATGGCTACACCTTC. It is translated as CASSQDAGTYGYTF.

The chain joins TRBV2 to TRBJ2-1, with D unclear. The V end lost 4 bases, the J end lost 8 bases, and 15 bases lay between the germline ends. This CDR3 contains 14 residues. Germline CDR1 SNHLY, CDR2 FYNNEI. The CDR3 nucleotides read TGTGCCAGCAGTGCGGTGGTAGTAATGTATGAGCAGTTCTTC. Its translation is CASSAVVVMYEQFF.

V and J are TRBV28 and TRBJ2-1, with a weak D call TRBD2 (7 bases). Trimming pared 3 bases from V and 6 bases from J, leaving 12 bases between. Germline assignment: CDR1 MDHEN and CDR2 SYDVKM. The length of the CDR3 is 14 residues. CDR3 sequence: CASSFSGGSNEQFF. Here the CDR3 DNA reads TGTGCCAGCAGTTTTTCGGGGGGCTCCAATGAGCAGTTCTTC.

This chain links TRBV29-1 with TRBJ2-2; 10 nucleotides line up with TRBD2. The junction had 14 bases not matched to a gene; V was cut back by 4 bases and J by 3 bases. The CDR3 is 18 amino acids. The V gene's germline CDR1 is SQVTM and CDR2 ANQGSEA. CDR3 in DNA: TGCAGCGTTGCCCTCCCCAGCGGGAGGGCCGGGGACACCGGGGAGCTGTTTTTT. Encoded protein: CSVALPSGRAGDTGELFF.

This clone came up once. The chain is built from TRBV11-2 and TRBJ1-1, with TRBD1 identical over 11 bases. The CDR3 runs 15 residues. CDR1 and CDR2 from the germline V gene are SGHAT and FQNNGV. After removal of 1 base from V and 8 bases from J, the junction contained 6 bases not matched to a gene. CDR3 protein: CASSLVGQGAGEAFF. Here the CDR3 DNA reads TGTGCCAGCAGCTTAGTCGGACAGGGGGCCGGGGAAGCTTTCTTT.